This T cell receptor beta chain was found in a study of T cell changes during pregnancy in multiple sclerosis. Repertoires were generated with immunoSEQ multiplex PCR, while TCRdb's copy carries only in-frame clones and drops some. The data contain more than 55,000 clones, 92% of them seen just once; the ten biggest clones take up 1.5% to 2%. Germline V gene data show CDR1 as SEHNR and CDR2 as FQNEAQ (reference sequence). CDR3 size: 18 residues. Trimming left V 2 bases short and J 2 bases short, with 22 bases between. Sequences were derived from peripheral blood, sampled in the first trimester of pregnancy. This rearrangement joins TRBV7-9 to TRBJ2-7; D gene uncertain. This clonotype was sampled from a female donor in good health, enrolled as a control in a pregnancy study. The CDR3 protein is CASSLPIPRAHLTYEQYF. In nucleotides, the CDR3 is TGTGCCAGCAGCTTACCTATCCCTCGTGCGCATCTGACCTACGAGCAGTACTTC.